These 18 T cell receptor beta chains were sequenced from one sample in a study of blood T cell repertoires in COVID-19. Produced via immunoSEQ multiplex PCR; TCRdb's table is partial and in-frame only. The sample consists of some 150,000 clones, about 88% of them appearing once. The sample was PBMCs or T cells enriched from blood (not recorded which). Every receptor here comes from a human donor with acute COVID-19. The donor label of this sample is uncertain.

The gene calls are TRBV10-3 and TRBJ1-5; 9 bases match TRBD1. Germline V gene sequence: CDR1 ENHRY, CDR2 SYGVKD. This CDR3 spans 14 amino acids. Losses at the gene ends were 5 bases for V and 7 bases for J; bases not matched to a gene: 6. CDR3 region: CAISQDRGNQPQHF. As DNA, the CDR3 is TGTGCCATCAGTCAAGACAGGGGGAACCAGCCCCAGCATTTT.

J is TRBJ2-7 and V is TRBV9; TRBD2 matches 8 bases. The germline CDR1 and CDR2 sequences are SGDLS and YYNGEE. The V gene end was trimmed by 4 bases and the J gene end by 0 bases; junction bases not matched to a gene: 6. This CDR3 spans 15 amino acids. The CDR3 loop is CASSPSTSGSYEQYF. The CDR3 nucleotides are TGTGCCAGCAGCCCAAGTACTAGCGGCTCCTACGAGCAGTACTTC.

CDR3 amino acids: CASSLGLAATDTQYF. CDR3 nucleotide sequence: TGTGCCAGCAGCCTGGGACTAGCGGCAACAGATACGCAGTATTTT. The V call is TRBV7-2, the J call TRBJ2-3; 11 bases are shared with TRBD2. In germline, CDR1 is SGHTA, CDR2 FQGNSA. The length of the CDR3 is 15 residues. The ends lost 5 bases at V and 3 bases at J; junction bases unmatched: 4.

The V gene is TRBV11-3, the J gene TRBJ2-5; tentatively, D is TRBD2 (5 bases). Germline values: CDR1 SGHNT, CDR2 YENEEA. The CDR3 is made up of 14 amino acids. Trimming shortened V by 5 bases and J by 2 bases, and 12 bases separated the two germline ends. CDR3 amino acids: CASSPDYGQETQYF. The CDR3 DNA reads as TGTGCCAGCAGCCCTGACTACGGACAAGAGACCCAGTACTTC.

The chain employs TRBV25-1 and TRBJ1-2; D is ambiguous. The CDR3 spans 14 residues. Germline V gene data show CDR1 as MGHDK and CDR2 as SYGVNS. V lost 3 bases to trimming and J lost 1 base, with 9 bases between them. The CDR3 loop is CASSDLRVNYGYTF. The DNA for the CDR3 is TGTGCCAGCAGTGACCTCCGGGTTAACTATGGCTACACCTTC.

The V gene is TRBV2, the J gene TRBJ1-1; TRBD1 matches at 7 bases. From germline, CDR1 is SNHLY and CDR2 FYNNEI. The trim removed 6 bases at V and 7 bases at J, leaving 5 bases unmatched. The CDR3 extends over 12 amino acids. CDR3 in amino acids: CASSRDRDEAFF. The DNA for the CDR3 is TGTGCCAGCAGCCGAGACAGGGATGAAGCTTTCTTT.

The table lists this clone with a few counts. The rearrangement links TRBV14 to TRBJ1-2; maybe TRBD1 (5 bases). V was trimmed by 4 bases and J by 3 bases, leaving 6 bases between them. CDR1 SGHDN and CDR2 FVKESK come from the germline V gene. The CDR3 runs to 12 residues. The CDR3 nucleotides read TGTGCCAGCAGCCCGGGGGACTATGGCTACACCTTC. This gives the protein CASSPGDYGYTF.

The V and J genes are TRBV30 and TRBJ2-7; TRBD2 matches at 13 bases. CDR3 size: 15 residues. Per the germline V gene, CDR1 is GTSNPN and CDR2 is SVGIG (reference sequence). Germline trimming cut 3 bases from V and 3 bases from J; bases unmatched to any gene: 5. The CDR3: CAWSRGLAGVYEQYF. In DNA, the CDR3 is TGTGCCTGGAGCCGTGGACTAGCGGGAGTCTACGAGCAGTACTTC. The entire variable domain, with the rest obtained from reference TRBV30 and TRBJ2-7, is as follows: SQTIHQWPATLVQPVGSPLSLECTVEGTSNPNLYWYRQAAGRGLQLLFYSVGIGQISSEVPQNLSASRPQDRQFILSSKKLLLSDSGFYLCAWSRGLAGVYEQYFGPGTRLTVT.

The V call is TRBV7-2, the J call TRBJ1-2, with 7 bases that match TRBD1. V lost 4 bases, J lost 2 bases, and 1 base stayed unmatched. The CDR3 has 13 residues. The germline V gene has CDR1 SGHTA and CDR2 FQGNSA. In nucleotides, the CDR3 is TGTGCCAGCAGCTCGACAGGGAACTATGGCTACACCTTC. Its translation is CASSSTGNYGYTF.

The chain carries TRBV14 and TRBJ2-3; 9 bases fit TRBD1. The V and J ends lost 3 bases and 3 bases, in that order; junction bases with no gene match: 4. From germline, CDR1 is SGHDN and CDR2 FVKESK. This CDR3 is built from 15 residues. The CDR3 spells CASSQWDRATDTQYF. The CDR3 region has the DNA TGTGCCAGCAGCCAGTGGGACAGGGCGACAGATACGCAGTATTTT.

This rearrangement joins TRBV28 to TRBJ1-4; D ambiguous. Germline loops: CDR1 MDHEN, CDR2 SYDVKM. V was trimmed by 2 bases and J by 0 bases, leaving 13 bases between them. This CDR3 is built from 17 residues. The CDR3 here is CASSLGQIPTTNEKLFF. Here the CDR3 DNA reads TGTGCCAGCAGTTTAGGGCAGATACCAACAACTAATGAAAAACTGTTTTTT.

The genes are TRBV9 and TRBJ2-2; tentatively, D is TRBD1 (5 bases). Trimming stripped 3 bases from V and 7 bases from J, with 19 bases between. Germline lookup yields CDR1 SGDLS and CDR2 YYNGEE. This CDR3 is built from 16 residues. CDR3 nucleotide sequence: TGTGCCAGCAGCGACGGGTGGGCAGGGTCCATCGGGGAGCTGTTTTTT. Its protein is CASSDGWAGSIGELFF.

The CDR3 region has the DNA TGTGCCAGCTCTACCGGGACTAGCGTAGGTGAGCAGTTCTTC. Residues: CASSTGTSVGEQFF. The chain joins TRBV18 to TRBJ2-1; 10 bases align to TRBD2. The CDR3 length is 14 residues. Germline values: CDR1 KGHSH, CDR2 LQKENI. V shed 6 bases, J shed 9 bases, and the junction held 8 bases outside the gene matches.

The chain is built from TRBV19 and TRBJ2-5; 8 nucleotides agree with TRBD2. There are 12 residues in the CDR3. Germline V gene sequence: CDR1 LNHDA, CDR2 SQIVND (reference sequence). J gave up 4 bases and V 10 bases, and 5 bases lay outside the gene matches. CDR3 residues: CAIGTRGETQYF. The CDR3 DNA is TGTGCCATCGGGACTAGAGGAGAGACCCAGTACTTC.

This clone was found a few times. The chain has TRBV27 and TRBJ1-6; D remains unclear. Germline lookup yields CDR1 MNHEY and CDR2 SMNVEV (reference sequence). The CDR3 length is 13 residues. V shed 5 bases and J shed 7 bases, with 9 bases lying between them. The CDR3 nucleotides are TGTGCCAGCAGTAGTGACTGGAATTCACCCCTCCACTTT. Translated: CASSSDWNSPLHF.

This clone was counted between two and nine times. The chain carries TRBV30 and TRBJ1-1; weak D call: TRBD1 (5 bases). The CDR3 spans 13 residues. Germline assignment: CDR1 GTSNPN and CDR2 SVGIG (reference sequence). V was trimmed by 3 bases and J by 0 bases, leaving 8 bases between them. This chain's CDR3 is CAWSQGLNTEAFF. CDR3 nucleotide sequence: TGTGCCTGGAGCCAGGGATTGAACACTGAAGCTTTCTTT. Supplemented by reference TRBV30 and TRBJ1-1, the full variable domain reads SQTIHQWPATLVQPVGSPLSLECTVEGTSNPNLYWYRQAAGRGLQLLFYSVGIGQISSEVPQNLSASRPQDRQFILSSKKLLLSDSGFYLCAWSQGLNTEAFFGQGTRLTVV.

This chain links TRBV14 with TRBJ1-1; TRBD1 agrees at 9 bases. V lost 1 base and J lost 3; bases outside the gene matches: 9. The CDR3 extends over 17 amino acids. The germline gives CDR1 SGHDN, CDR2 FVKESK. This CDR3 is CASSQVRRQGGDTEAFF. The CDR3 DNA reads TGTGCCAGCAGCCAAGTTCGCAGACAGGGGGGGGACACTGAAGCTTTCTTT. The whole variable domain, filled in from reference TRBV14 and TRBJ1-1, reads EAGVTQFPSHSVIEKGQTVTLRCDPISGHDNLYWYRRVMGKEIKFLLHFVKESKQDESGMPNNRFLAERTGGTYSTLKVQPAELEDSGVYFCASSQVRRQGGDTEAFFGQGTRLTVV.

J is TRBJ1-5 and V is TRBV7-2, with 8 bases matching TRBD1. After removal of 4 bases from V and 4 bases from J, the junction contained 0 bases not matched to a gene. Germline CDR1 is SGHTA and CDR2 is FQGNSA. The CDR3 contains 13 residues. The CDR3 protein is CASSWTGNQPQHF. The CDR3 DNA is TGTGCCAGCAGCTGGACAGGGAATCAGCCCCAGCATTTT.